The 21 T cell receptor beta chains given below trace back to one sample, sequenced in a study of molecular identifiers for immune sequencing clone quantification. One entry per CDR3 protein, called by TCRdb with MiXCR from the PCR reads. Counted here are over 600,000 distinct CDR3 sequences, about 20% occurring once; the ten biggest clones make up roughly 0.9%. Input material: naive CD8+ T cells from blood, with Jurkat cell RNA spiked in. Subset defined: FACS-sorted CD8+CD4-CCR7+CD45RA+ naive T cells. These receptor sequences come from a human donor in good health. Some libraries in this study had Jurkat cell RNA spiked in.

This clonotype was detected a few times. The rearrangement joins TRBV4-3 to TRBJ2-7; perhaps TRBD1 as D (5 bases). Germline V gene data show CDR1 as LGHNA and CDR2 as YSLEER. V gave up 0 bases and J gave up 3 bases, with 9 bases separating them. This CDR3 region has 14 residues. CDR3 in DNA: TGCGCCAGCAGCCAAGAAAGGGGTATCTACGAGCAGTACTTC. Translated, it gives CASSQERGIYEQYF.

This clonotype has only a few counts. J is TRBJ2-5 and V is TRBV5-6; 12 bases match TRBD2. Per germline, CDR1 SGHDT and CDR2 YYEEEE. The CDR3 is 16 amino acids. V was clipped by 6 bases and J by 2 bases; unmatched bases: 8. DNA for the CDR3: TGTGCCAGCACCACGGGACTAGCGGGTCCTCAAGAGACCCAGTACTTC. This translates into CASTTGLAGPQETQYF.

This clonotype was recorded a few times. This chain connects TRBV12-3 or TRBV12-4 to TRBJ1-2; TRBD1 matches 10 bases. The CDR3 totals 13 residues. J lost 8 bases, V lost 7 bases, and 7 bases had no gene match. The CDR3 nucleotides read TGTGCCAGCAACATGGACAGGGGGAAAGGCTACACCTTC. This gives the protein CASNMDRGKGYTF.

This clonotype was counted between two and nine times. The chain couples TRBV5-1 to TRBJ1-2, with D possibly TRBD1 on 6 matching bases. Germline values: CDR1 SGHRS, CDR2 YFSETQ. The CDR3 extends over 17 amino acids. Deletions cut 4 bases from V and 6 bases from J, with 25 bases between. CDR3 nucleotides: TGCGCCAGCAGCCGCGCCTACGTTGGGGGCTCTTGGGATGGCTACACCTTC. Its translation: CASSRAYVGGSWDGYTF.

The sample holds many counts of this clonotype. The chain employs TRBV19 and TRBJ1-5, with 8 nucleotides matching TRBD1. This CDR3 contains 12 residues. Trimming removed 9 bases from V and 9 bases from J; junction bases left unmatched: 7. Germline V CDR1 and CDR2: LNHDA, SQIVND (reference sequence). CDR3 nucleotide sequence: TGTGCCAGCACAGGGGGAGGGCTGCCCCAGCATTTT. It specifies CASTGGGLPQHF.

J is TRBJ1-1 and V is TRBV6-6, with TRBD1 identical over 9 bases. Germline V gene sequence: CDR1 MNHNY, CDR2 SVGAGI (reference sequence). This CDR3 is built from 18 residues. V dropped 7 bases and J dropped 3; count of bases not matched to a gene: 18. The DNA of the CDR3 is TGTGCCAGCACCCGGACAGGGGTTGGTAATTGGGGGGACACTGAAGCTTTCTTT. Translating gives CASTRTGVGNWGDTEAFF.

In this sample, this clonotype turned up many times. Here the CDR3 DNA reads TGTGCCAGCAGCCAAGGGGTAGGACTAGTTGCTGGCGAGCAGTACTTC. Encoded protein: CASSQGVGLVAGEQYF. This chain connects TRBV3-1 to TRBJ2-7; 7 nucleotides match TRBD2. In germline, CDR1 is LGHDT, CDR2 YNNKEL (reference sequence). The length of the CDR3 is 16 residues. The V segment lost 1 base and the J segment 6 bases; nucleotides outside the gene matches: 12.

There are many counts of this clonotype. The gene calls are TRBV5-1 and TRBJ2-7, with 9 bases fitting TRBD1. V shed 3 bases and J 5 bases; nucleotides not matched to a gene: 6. This CDR3 region has 14 residues. Germline-derived CDR1 and CDR2 are SGHRS and YFSETQ. CDR3 region: CASSSGQGLDEQYF. As DNA, the CDR3 is TGCGCCAGCAGCTCGGGACAGGGATTAGACGAGCAGTACTTC.

Details on this clonotype: A read error is possible here, since a much larger clone lies one base away. The V and J genes are TRBV21-1 and TRBJ1-1. TRBV21-1 is a documented pseudogene. This CDR3 contains 15 residues. In DNA, the CDR3 is TGTGCCAGCAGCTCCTCGGCAGGGCCGGGGACTGAAGCTTTCTTT. This sequence encodes CASSSSAGPGTEAFF.

There are many counts of this clonotype. The chain has TRBV4-1 and TRBJ1-1, with a possible D match to TRBD1 (6 bases). The CDR3 is 15 amino acids. Per the germline V gene, CDR1 is MGHRA and CDR2 is YSYEKL. V was trimmed by 4 bases and J by 1 base, leaving 13 bases between them. The CDR3 loop is CASSPIGGTNTEAFF. CDR3 DNA sequence: TGCGCCAGCAGCCCCATTGGGGGCACGAACACTGAAGCTTTCTTT.

This clonotype occurred many times. The V call is TRBV29-1, the J call TRBJ2-3, with 10 bases lining up with TRBD1. The ends lost 4 bases at V and 2 bases at J; junction bases unmatched: 6. The CDR3 loop spans 15 amino acids. Germline CDR1 is SQVTM and CDR2 is ANQGSEA. The CDR3 nucleotides are TGCAGCGTTGGCGGCGACAGGGGGCTCACAGATACGCAGTATTTT. As protein: CSVGGDRGLTDTQYF.

This clonotype was detected only a few times. The V call is TRBV5-6, the J call TRBJ2-3, with no clear D. V lost 0 bases and J lost 2, with 10 bases in between. CDR1 SGHDT and CDR2 YYEEEE come from the germline V gene. This CDR3 comprises 15 residues. DNA of the CDR3: TGTGCCAGCAGCTTGGGGTCTGTTAACACAGATACGCAGTATTTT. Protein product: CASSLGSVNTDTQYF.

The sample holds a few counts of this clonotype. V usage is TRBV7-9 and J usage is TRBJ2-1; 8 positions match TRBD1. CDR3 length: 13 amino acids. Trimming removed 5 bases from V and 8 bases from J; junction bases left unmatched: 5. Germline V CDR1 and CDR2: SEHNR, FQNEAQ (reference sequence). CDR3 nucleotides: TGTGCCAGCAGCCTCCCAGGGGGCTATGAGCAGTTCTTC. Protein sequence: CASSLPGGYEQFF.

V usage is TRBV27 and J usage is TRBJ2-7; TRBD1 agrees at 8 bases. The trim removed 0 bases at V and 2 bases at J, leaving 6 bases unmatched. The germline V gene has CDR1 MNHEY and CDR2 SMNVEV (reference sequence). This CDR3 comprises 16 residues. The CDR3 is CASSLSGTGPTYEQYF. The CDR3 DNA reads TGTGCCAGCAGTTTATCCGGGACAGGACCGACCTACGAGCAGTACTTC.

This clonotype was seen many times. The rearrangement uses TRBV4-3 and TRBJ2-5; D is ambiguous. The V gene's germline CDR1 is LGHNA and CDR2 YSLEER. This CDR3 has 14 residues. V lost 0 bases, J lost 9 bases, and 14 bases lay in between. The CDR3 region is CASSQDRSPAAQYF. The CDR3 region has the DNA TGCGCCAGCAGCCAAGATCGCAGCCCCGCGGCCCAGTACTTC.

This clonotype appeared many times. The chain uses TRBV15 and TRBJ2-1; 8 bases are a match to TRBD1. V trimming: 1 base; J trimming: 3 bases; junction bases outside the gene matches: 5. The CDR3 has 16 amino acids. Germline CDR1 is LNHNV and CDR2 is YYDKDF (reference sequence). CDR3 amino acids: CATSRVTGGFYNEQFF. The CDR3 region has the DNA TGTGCCACCAGCAGAGTTACAGGGGGTTTCTACAATGAGCAGTTCTTC. The variable domain in full, completed from reference TRBV15 and TRBJ2-1, reads DAMVIQNPRYQVTQFGKPVTLSCSQTLNHNVMYWYQQKSSQAPKLLFHYYDKDFNNEADTPDNFQSRRPNTSFCFLDIRSPGLGDTAMYLCATSRVTGGFYNEQFFGPGTRLTVL.

Regarding this clonotype: This may be a read error: a much more frequent sequence differs by one nucleotide. The chain recombines TRBV5-3 with TRBJ2-7, with a possible D match to TRBD1 (5 bases). TRBV5-3 is classed as an ORF, of uncertain function. This CDR3 contains 14 residues. This CDR3 is CASSLKHPGREQYF. Here the CDR3 DNA reads TGTGCCAGCAGCTTGAAACACCCAGGGCGCGAGCAGTACTTC.

There are many counts of this clonotype. The rearrangement uses TRBV4-2 and TRBJ1-1; no clear D. Trimming took 0 bases from V and 4 from J, leaving 6 bases between them. Germline lookup yields CDR1 LGHNA and CDR2 YNFKEQ. This CDR3 contains 13 residues. CDR3: CASSQEVGTEAFF. The CDR3 bases are TGTGCCAGCAGCCAAGAGGTGGGCACTGAAGCTTTCTTT.

This chain connects TRBV6-5 to TRBJ2-7, with 9 bases fitting TRBD1. The CDR3 loop spans 14 amino acids. The V segment lost 5 bases and the J segment 4 bases; nucleotides outside the gene matches: 6. Germline loops: CDR1 MNHEY, CDR2 SVGAGI. CDR3 bases: TGTGCCAGCAGTACCGGGACAGGGCTATACGAGCAGTACTTC. Protein: CASSTGTGLYEQYF.

This clonotype was seen many times. This chain links TRBV27 with TRBJ2-3; D gene unclear. This CDR3 comprises 15 residues. From germline, CDR1 is MNHEY and CDR2 SMNVEV (reference sequence). V lost 3 bases and J lost 2, with 12 bases in between. The CDR3 DNA sequence: TGTGCCAGCAGTTTGTGGGTAGCAGACACAGATACGCAGTATTTT. Translated, it gives CASSLWVADTDTQYF.

J is TRBJ2-7 and V is TRBV6-5; D might be TRBD1 (6 bases). Trimming took off 6 bases at V and 5 bases at J, with 26 bases between the two ends. This CDR3 region has 17 residues. Per the germline V gene, CDR1 is MNHEY and CDR2 is SVGAGI. This CDR3 is CASSPEGYIRTANEQYF. CDR3 sequence (DNA): TGTGCCAGCAGCCCCGAGGGATATATCCGGACAGCTAACGAGCAGTACTTC.